This is a list of T cell receptor beta chains from one sample in a study of T-cell memory formation after mild COVID-19. TCRdb re-called the 5' RACE reads with MiXCR, one entry per CDR3 protein. The sample has under 650,000 distinct CDR3 sequences, roughly 18% seen once. Material: PBMCs or a T cell subset sorted from them (not recorded which). Source of these receptors: an adult woman who had mild COVID-19 (a few samples of this study predate the infection). Cell type and time point are not known. Each CDR3 is given with its conserved first and last residue. The D gene is left open where the match is weak. The size entry is marked missing in some rows and otherwise reads once, few, many or a size class.

few	TRBV7-9	15	.	TRBJ1-1	TGTGCCAGCAGCTTAGTGGCGAGATCAAACACTGAAGCTTTCTTT	CASSLVARSNTEAFF
once	TRBV19	16	TRBD2	TRBJ2-2	TGTGCCAGTAACCCACCGGGAGGAGTACACACCGGGGAGCTGTTTTTT	CASNPPGGVHTGELFF
few	TRBV5-1	15	TRBD2	TRBJ2-3	TGCGCCAGCACTCGGGGGGGGGCGAGCACAGATACGCAGTATTTT	CASTRGGASTDTQYF
.	TRBV12-3/TRBV12-4	11	.	TRBJ2-7	TGTGCCACCAAAGGTGACTACGAGCAGTACTTC	CATKGDYEQYF
few	TRBV2	15	.	TRBJ2-1	TGTGCCAGCCGCCCCGAGGGGCACCCCCTTGCGGAGCAGTTCTTC	CASRPEGHPLAEQFF
few	TRBV7-2	21	TRBD2	TRBJ2-1	TGTGCCAGCAGCACGCCGACCTTGGGACTAGCGGGTTCCTTCTCGTACAATGAGCAGTTCTTC	CASSTPTLGLAGSFSYNEQFF
.	TRBV4-3	18	TRBD2	TRBJ2-5	TGCGCCAGCAGCCAAGAATGGGGACTAGCGGGGATGGGGCAGACCCAGTACTTC	CASSQEWGLAGMGQTQYF
few	TRBV21-1	15	.	TRBJ2-5	TGTGCCAGCAGCAAATGGGAGACCACCGGAGAGACCCAGTACTTC	CASSKWETTGETQYF
.	TRBV18	14	TRBD1	TRBJ1-1	TGTGCCAGCTCCCGGGACAGCGTATTCTCTGAAGCTTTCTTT	CASSRDSVFSEAFF
.	TRBV12-3/TRBV12-4	14	TRBD1	TRBJ2-1	TGTGCCAGCAGTTTTGGGACAGGGGGCAATGAGCAGTTCTTC	CASSFGTGGNEQFF
few	TRBV4-2	18	TRBD2	TRBJ2-3	TGTGCCAGCAGCCCATTGGGACTAGCGGGAGCGCGCACAGATACGCAGTATTTT	CASSPLGLAGARTDTQYF
.	TRBV4-1	15	TRBD1	TRBJ2-5	TGCGCCAGCAGCCGAATTCCCGGACAGGGGGAGACCCAGTACTTC	CASSRIPGQGETQYF
.	TRBV3-1	15	.	TRBJ2-5	TGTGCCAGCAGCCAACCCCGACTAACTCAAGAGACCCAGTACTTC	CASSQPRLTQETQYF
few	TRBV14	14	TRBD1	TRBJ1-1	TGTGCCAGCAGCCAAGACGGACAGGGGGCCTGGGCTTTCTTT	CASSQDGQGAWAFF
.	TRBV7-2	17	TRBD2	TRBJ2-7	TGTGCCAGCAGCCCCGGTAGGCCCGGGACTAGCGGGTACGAGCAGTACTTC	CASSPGRPGTSGYEQYF
few	TRBV5-1	16	TRBD1	TRBJ2-3	TGCGCCAGCAGCCCGTTCAACAGGGGAGGCACAGATACGCAGTATTTT	CASSPFNRGGTDTQYF
.	TRBV6-5	16	.	TRBJ2-5	TGTGCCAGCAGTTACTCGCTGACTCTACCGAAAGAGACCCAGTACTTC	CASSYSLTLPKETQYF
few	TRBV29-1	11	.	TRBJ1-2	TGCAGCGTTAGAAGCGGCTATGGCTACACCTTC	CSVRSGYGYTF
.	TRBV11-2	14	.	TRBJ1-1	TGTGCCAGCAGCTTAGTGATCGGACCAGGTGAAGCTTTCTTT	CASSLVIGPGEAFF
.	TRBV4-1	16	.	TRBJ1-6	TGCGCCAGCAGCCCCGTACGGCAGGGGTATAATTCACCCCTCCACTTT	CASSPVRQGYNSPLHF
few	TRBV5-1	13	.	TRBJ1-1	TGCGCCAGCAGTCCCCACCAAGGACCTGAAGCTTTCTTT	CASSPHQGPEAFF
.	TRBV5-1	18	TRBD1	TRBJ2-6	TGCGCCAGCAGCCGCAGGGGACAGGACCACTCTGGGGCCAACGTCCTGACTTTC	CASSRRGQDHSGANVLTF
.	TRBV6-5	13	.	TRBJ2-2	TGTGCCAGCAGTTACACAAACACCGGGGAGCTGTTTTTT	CASSYTNTGELFF
few	TRBV12-3/TRBV12-4	13	.	TRBJ2-3	TGTGCCAGCAGTCGCGTGGCTTCAGATACGCAGTATTTT	CASSRVASDTQYF
.	TRBV7-2	15	.	TRBJ1-2	TGTGCCAGCAGCTTAGTGGCGGGGGCTGGTGGTGGCTACACCTTC	CASSLVAGAGGGYTF
.	TRBV19	15	.	TRBJ2-7	TGTGCCAGTAGAACGGGGCACAGGGTTGGCTACGAGCAGTACTTC	CASRTGHRVGYEQYF
few	TRBV5-1	16	TRBD1	TRBJ1-2	TGCGCCAGCAGCACAGACTCCAGGGGGCTCTACTATGGCTACACCTTC	CASSTDSRGLYYGYTF
.	TRBV6-1	12	.	TRBJ2-7	TGTGCCAGCAGTGAATTCAGCTACGAGCAGTACTTC	CASSEFSYEQYF
many	TRBV5-1	14	.	TRBJ2-1	TGCGCCAGCAGCTTGGCGGAGACCTACAATGAGCAGTTCTTC	CASSLAETYNEQFF
many	TRBV18	16	TRBD2	TRBJ2-1	TGTGCCAGCTCACCACTGCTAGCGGGGGGTTACAATGAGCAGTTCTTC	CASSPLLAGGYNEQFF
.	TRBV18	12	.	TRBJ2-5	TGTGCCAGCTCACCGATAACGGAGACCCAGTACTTC	CASSPITETQYF
many	TRBV20-1	16	TRBD2	TRBJ2-7	TGCAGTGCCCAGGGACTAGCGGGAAGGACCTCCTACGAGCAGTACTTC	CSAQGLAGRTSYEQYF
.	TRBV5-5	14	TRBD1	TRBJ2-7	TGTGCCAGCAGCCCAGGGACAGTTCCTCCCGAGCAGTACTTC	CASSPGTVPPEQYF
.	TRBV6-5	14	.	TRBJ2-7	TGTGCCAGCAGTGACCCCCTAGGGAGTTACGAGCAGTACTTC	CASSDPLGSYEQYF
few	TRBV7-7	15	.	TRBJ2-3	TGTGCCAGCAGCCCGTCGGCATATCCCACAGATACGCAGTATTTT	CASSPSAYPTDTQYF
few	TRBV2	14	.	TRBJ2-7	TGTGCCAGCACCCCGGACTCGATAACCTACGAGCAGTACTTC	CASTPDSITYEQYF
few	TRBV2	13	.	TRBJ2-7	TGTGCCAGCTGGGGGCTAGGGGCCTACGAGCAGTACTTC	CASWGLGAYEQYF
.	TRBV6-2/TRBV6-3	15	TRBD1	TRBJ1-5	TGTGCCAGCAGTCTACAGGGGGCGAAATCCCAGCCCCAGCATTTT	CASSLQGAKSQPQHF
.	TRBV11-1	14	.	TRBJ2-7	TGTGCCAGCAGCTACAGGGATGGGTCCTACGAGCAGTACTTC	CASSYRDGSYEQYF
.	TRBV18	16	TRBD1	TRBJ2-5	TGTGCCAGCTCACCCCGACAGGGAATGTACCAAGAGACCCAGTACTTC	CASSPRQGMYQETQYF
.	TRBV7-9	16	.	TRBJ2-7	TGTGCCAGCAGCTCCCTGGAGGAGGGAAGGGAGGACGAGCAGTACTTC	CASSSLEEGREDEQYF
.	TRBV24-1	19	TRBD2	TRBJ2-5	TGTGCCACCAGTGATTCCCATAGACTAGCGGGAGACCCCGGGGGGACCCAGTACTTC	CATSDSHRLAGDPGGTQYF
.	TRBV27	13	TRBD1	TRBJ2-3	TGTGCCAGCATGAGGACAGGTTTAGATACGCAGTATTTT	CASMRTGLDTQYF
few	TRBV9	20	TRBD2	TRBJ2-1	TGTGCCAGCAGCCGCTCCCCGAGCGGGGGGCCCTCGAGCTCCTACAATGAGCAGTTCTTC	CASSRSPSGGPSSSYNEQFF
.	TRBV7-9	16	TRBD1	TRBJ1-6	TGTGCCAGCAGCCTACTACAGGGGAACTATAATTCACCCCTCCACTTT	CASSLLQGNYNSPLHF
.	TRBV27	14	.	TRBJ1-5	TGTGCCAGCAGTATGGCGGGGGGCAATCAGCCCCAGCATTTT	CASSMAGGNQPQHF
.	TRBV12-3/TRBV12-4	14	.	TRBJ1-5	TGTGCCAGCCGTGGGGGGATTCGCAATCAGCCCCAGCATTTT	CASRGGIRNQPQHF
few	TRBV6-5	13	TRBD2	TRBJ2-1	TGTGCCAGCAAGGGGACTAGTGGCAATGAGCAGTTCTTC	CASKGTSGNEQFF
.	TRBV27	14	.	TRBJ2-7	TGTGCCAGCAGTTTGGGGGGAATCCACTACGAGCAGTACTTC	CASSLGGIHYEQYF
.	TRBV7-8	19	.	TRBJ2-2	TGTGCCAGCAGCTTAGGGGTTTACAGGACGGGGCAAAACACCGGGGAGCTGTTTTTT	CASSLGVYRTGQNTGELFF
.	TRBV28	14	TRBD1	TRBJ2-3	TGTGCATACTCCAGGGGGCGGGTAGGAGATACGCAGTATTTT	CAYSRGRVGDTQYF